This entry lists 3 T cell receptor beta chains sequenced from one sample in a study of neurological immune-mediated disorders. TCRdb used MiXCR to reprocess the 5' RACE reads, holding one entry per CDR3 protein. The repertoire has around 70,000 distinct CDR3 sequences, 5.2% of them found once; the top ten carry about 3%. Sequencing was carried out using PBMCs. The origin of the receptors is a woman in her thirties with multiple sclerosis.

This clonotype was counted many times. The CDR3 spells CASSRVEQYF. The CDR3 region has the DNA TGTGCCAGCAGCAGAGTGGAGCAGTACTTC. The chain is built from TRBV2 and TRBJ2-7; D remains unclear. Germline assignment: CDR1 SNHLY and CDR2 FYNNEI. The CDR3 extends over 10 amino acids. V lost 6 bases and J 7 bases, leaving 7 bases between the germline ends.

This clonotype was observed at least ten times. The CDR3 region is CAGRTSGGSEQFF. The DNA for the CDR3 is TGTGCCGGTAGGACTAGCGGGGGCAGTGAGCAGTTCTTC. This sequence joins TRBV10-3 and TRBJ2-1, with 13 bases aligning to TRBD2. Germline CDR1 is ENHRY and CDR2 is SYGVKD. The CDR3 contains 13 residues. Trimming removed 11 bases from V and 9 bases from J; junction bases left unmatched: 7.

This clonotype was counted many times. The V and J genes are TRBV29-1 and TRBJ2-5; no clear D gene. From germline, CDR1 is SQVTM and CDR2 ANQGSEA. CDR3 size: 11 residues. V was trimmed by 7 bases and J by 4 bases, leaving 10 bases between them. CDR3 nucleotides: TGCAGCGAAGACTCGGGAGAGACCCAGTACTTC. It is translated as CSEDSGETQYF.